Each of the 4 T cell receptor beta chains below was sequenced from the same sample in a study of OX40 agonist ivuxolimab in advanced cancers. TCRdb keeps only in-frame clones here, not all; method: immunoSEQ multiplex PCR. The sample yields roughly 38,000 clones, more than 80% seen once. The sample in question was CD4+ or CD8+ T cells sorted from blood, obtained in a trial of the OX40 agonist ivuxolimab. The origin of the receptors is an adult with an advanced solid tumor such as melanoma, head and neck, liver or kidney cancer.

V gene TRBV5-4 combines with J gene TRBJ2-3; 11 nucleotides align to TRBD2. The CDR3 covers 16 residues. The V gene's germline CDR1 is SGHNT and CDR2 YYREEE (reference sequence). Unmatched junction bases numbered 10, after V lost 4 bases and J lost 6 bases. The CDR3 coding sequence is TGTGCCAGCAGCCCAGGGGCTAGCGGGGGGTTCGATACGCAGTATTTT. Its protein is CASSPGASGGFDTQYF.

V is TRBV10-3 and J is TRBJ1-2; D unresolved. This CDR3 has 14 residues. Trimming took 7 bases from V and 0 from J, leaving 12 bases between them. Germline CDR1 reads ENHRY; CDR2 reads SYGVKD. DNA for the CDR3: TGTGCCATCATTCCCGAACCCGCTAACTATGGCTACACCTTC. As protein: CAIIPEPANYGYTF.

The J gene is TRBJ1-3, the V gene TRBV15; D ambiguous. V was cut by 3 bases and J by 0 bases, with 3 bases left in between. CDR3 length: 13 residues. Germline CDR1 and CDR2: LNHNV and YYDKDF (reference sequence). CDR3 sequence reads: CATSSGSGNTIYF. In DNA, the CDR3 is TGTGCCACCAGCAGTGGCTCTGGAAACACCATATATTTT.

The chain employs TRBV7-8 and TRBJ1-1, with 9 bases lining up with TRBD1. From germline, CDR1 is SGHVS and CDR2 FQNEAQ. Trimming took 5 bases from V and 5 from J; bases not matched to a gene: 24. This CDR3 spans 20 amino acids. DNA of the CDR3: TGTGCCAGCAGCACCTCGAGGAGTCGGGACAGGGTTAGATCGGAGACTGAAGCTTTCTTT. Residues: CASSTSRSRDRVRSETEAFF.